These T cell receptor beta chains were read from a single sample in a study of T cells in Graves' hyperthyroidism and ophthalmopathy. TCRdb itself ran the multiplex PCR reads through MiXCR, one entry per CDR3 protein. The sample carries 600,000 or so distinct CDR3 sequences, around 16% recorded once. Sequenced input: blood. The source of these receptors is a woman in her 30s with Graves' hyperthyroidism. The CDR3 runs from the conserved cysteine through the conserved F or W. The D gene is left open where the match is weak. Expanded clones get a size class; other rows say once, few or many, or leave the size out.

TRBJ1-4	NA	few	TRBV5-1	TGCGCCAGCAGCCCTGGACGGGCAACTAATGAAAAACTGTTTTTT	CASSPGRATNEKLFF
TRBJ1-3	NA	once	TRBV5-6	TGTGCCAGCAGCTTAAGGAGGTTCGAACGAAACACCATATATTTT	CASSLRRFERNTIYF
TRBJ2-3	TRBD2	NA	TRBV7-3	TGTGCCAGCGCAGCGGGAGGGCCCCGCACAGATACGCAGTATTTT	CASAAGGPRTDTQYF
TRBJ2-1	NA	few	TRBV29-1	TGCAGCGCCTTAGGGGGAGGATTAGATGAGCAGTTCTTC	CSALGGGLDEQFF
TRBJ2-1	TRBD1	few	TRBV14	TGTGCCAGCAGCCAACCCGGGACAGTGATTTTCGGGGATGAGCAGTTCTTC	CASSQPGTVIFGDEQFF
TRBJ2-1	TRBD2	many	TRBV7-2	TGTGCCAGCAGCTTTGGGCTAGCGGGAGGAGGCTATGAGCAGTTCTTC	CASSFGLAGGGYEQFF
TRBJ2-1	TRBD2	few	TRBV20-1	TGCAGTGCTAGAGTATTAGCGGGAGCGACCTACAATGAGCAGTTCTTC	CSARVLAGATYNEQFF
TRBJ1-1	NA	few	TRBV30	TGTGCCTGGAGTGTATTGCAGCCTGAAGCTTTCTTT	CAWSVLQPEAFF
TRBJ2-1	TRBD2	many	TRBV7-3	TGTGCCAGCAGCCAGGGGAGACTAGCGCAGTACTACAATGAGCAGTTCTTC	CASSQGRLAQYYNEQFF
TRBJ1-5	TRBD1	few	TRBV6-2/TRBV6-3	TGTGCCAGCAGTGCCAGACAGGGCAGGCAGCCCCAGCATTTT	CASSARQGRQPQHF
TRBJ2-7	TRBD2	few	TRBV5-5	TGTGCCAGCAGCTCGGGACTAGTCGGAGGGGGGGAGCAGTACTTC	CASSSGLVGGGEQYF
TRBJ1-2	TRBD1	many	TRBV30	TGTGCCTGGAGGGCAGTGGGACAGAATAACTATGGCTACACCTTC	CAWRAVGQNNYGYTF
TRBJ1-2	TRBD1	many	TRBV20-1	TGCAGTGCTCACCGGGACAGGGCCGAATATGGCTACACCTTC	CSAHRDRAEYGYTF
TRBJ1-2	NA	NA	TRBV4-1	TGCGCCAGCAGCCAATTCAAGGGGGAATTTAACTATGGCTACACCTTC	CASSQFKGEFNYGYTF
TRBJ1-5	NA	many	TRBV28	TGTGCCAGCAGTGGGAGAATTGGGTACCAGCCCCAGCATTTT	CASSGRIGYQPQHF
TRBJ1-5	TRBD1	many	TRBV28	TGTGCCAGCAGCCGCCGGGACAGGGGGCGAACTCAGCCCCAGCATTTT	CASSRRDRGRTQPQHF
TRBJ1-1	NA	many	TRBV12-3/TRBV12-4	TGTGCCAGCATCCATCAGGAGAACACTGAAGCTTTCTTT	CASIHQENTEAFF
TRBJ2-7	NA	few	TRBV28	TGTGCCAGCAGTCCCGTCCGGACGGGGACCTACGAGCAGTACTTC	CASSPVRTGTYEQYF
TRBJ2-7	TRBD2	few	TRBV15	TGTGCCACCAGCAGAGCGGGGGGGTACGGCTACGAGCAGTACTTC	CATSRAGGYGYEQYF
TRBJ2-1	NA	NA	TRBV6-1	TGTGCCACGTCTAGTGCCCCCTACAATGAGCAGTTCTTC	CATSSAPYNEQFF
TRBJ1-1	NA	many	TRBV6-5	TGTGCCAGCAGTTACGGGACACTGGACGCTGAAGCTTTCTTT	CASSYGTLDAEAFF
TRBJ2-4	NA	few	TRBV20-1	TGCAGTGCTAGAGTTGCGGGAATGGCCAAAAACATTCAGTACTTC	CSARVAGMAKNIQYF
TRBJ2-5	TRBD2	many	TRBV20-1	TGCAGTGCTAGAGATGGGACTAGCGGGAGGAGAGAGACCCAGTACTTC	CSARDGTSGRRETQYF
TRBJ2-3	TRBD2	NA	TRBV7-9	TGTGCCATCGGGGGACTAGCGGGAGGGCGCGACACAGATACGCAGTATTTT	CAIGGLAGGRDTDTQYF
TRBJ1-3	NA	few	TRBV7-2	TGTGCCAGCAGCTCAATGTTAATAGGAAACACCATATATTTT	CASSSMLIGNTIYF
TRBJ2-1	TRBD2	NA	TRBV19	TGTGCCAGTATTGGGTCCAGCGGGAGATACAATGAGCAGTTCTTC	CASIGSSGRYNEQFF
TRBJ2-7	NA	NA	TRBV14	TGTGCCAGCAGCCAAGGTAACCAACTTTCCTACGAGCAGTACTTC	CASSQGNQLSYEQYF
TRBJ2-1	TRBD1	many	TRBV20-1	TGCAGTGCTAGAGATGGGACAGGGAACAATGAGCAGTTCTTC	CSARDGTGNNEQFF
TRBJ1-4	NA	few	TRBV4-3	TGCGCCAGCAGTCTCGCCCGGGGGGAAAAACTGTTTTTT	CASSLARGEKLFF
TRBJ1-3	NA	many	TRBV12-3/TRBV12-4	TGTGCCAGCAGACTACTCCTTCAGGGAAACACCATATATTTT	CASRLLLQGNTIYF
TRBJ1-2	TRBD1	NA	TRBV6-2/TRBV6-3	TGTGCCAGTTACAGGGGCTCCAACTATGGCTACACCTTC	CASYRGSNYGYTF
TRBJ1-1	NA	many	TRBV12-3/TRBV12-4	TGTGCCAGCAGTTTAGCCGACAGAGCCACTGAAGCTTTCTTT	CASSLADRATEAFF
TRBJ1-2	NA	many	TRBV6-6	TGTGCCAGCAGTTACCACATAACACGGAGTGATGGCTACACCTTC	CASSYHITRSDGYTF
TRBJ2-2	NA	few	TRBV12-3/TRBV12-4	TGTGCCAGCAGTTGGGCCGGGGAGCTGTTTTTT	CASSWAGELFF
TRBJ2-7	TRBD1	NA	TRBV20-1	TGCAGTGCTAGCGCTACCAGGGGGACAAGCTCCTACGAGCAGTACTTC	CSASATRGTSSYEQYF
TRBJ1-1	NA	many	TRBV20-1	TGCAGTGCAGGGGCGCAGGGCACTGAAGCTTTCTTT	CSAGAQGTEAFF
TRBJ2-2	NA	many	TRBV28	TGTGCCAGCAGCTTACCCGCCGTATCGAACACCGGGGAGCTGTTTTTT	CASSLPAVSNTGELFF
TRBJ2-1	TRBD2	many	TRBV20-1	TGCAGTGCTAGAAATCTAGCGGGGCCCGGGGATGAGCAGTTCTTC	CSARNLAGPGDEQFF
TRBJ2-5	NA	few	TRBV5-4	TGTGCCAGCAGGGACCCAGGGGGGACGGGAGAGACCCAGTACTTC	CASRDPGGTGETQYF
TRBJ2-1	NA	NA	TRBV6-1	TGTGCCAGCGGGCAGGGGCTGTACAATGAGCAGTTCTTC	CASGQGLYNEQFF
TRBJ2-3	TRBD1	many	TRBV28	TGTGCCAGCAGTGCCCTGGGGACAGTCGAACCTTACACAGATACGCAGTATTTT	CASSALGTVEPYTDTQYF
TRBJ2-5	NA	NA	TRBV6-4	TGTGCCAGCAGTGCCGGGCCCGGGGAAGAGACCCAGTACTTC	CASSAGPGEETQYF
TRBJ1-1	NA	few	TRBV7-2	TGTGCCAGCAGCTTAGTGACATCGAACACTGAAGCTTTCTTT	CASSLVTSNTEAFF
TRBJ2-1	NA	many	TRBV11-1	TGTGCCAGCAGCTTCGGGGCAGATTCCTACAATGAGCAGTTCTTC	CASSFGADSYNEQFF
TRBJ2-5	TRBD2	few	TRBV20-1	TGCAGTGCTAGGAGCGGGGGGCAGCAAGAGACCCAGTACTTC	CSARSGGQQETQYF
TRBJ1-4	TRBD1	NA	TRBV28	TGTGCCAGCAGCCACAGCATAATAACAGGGGGCAGCGAAAAACTGTTTTTT	CASSHSIITGGSEKLFF
TRBJ1-4	NA	many	TRBV5-1	TGCGCCAGCAGCCGATGGACAGCTACTAATGAAAAACTGTTTTTT	CASSRWTATNEKLFF
TRBJ2-7	TRBD1	NA	TRBV6-2/TRBV6-3	TGTGCCAGCAGTTACCTGGGGACAGGGTCCTACGAGCAGTACTTC	CASSYLGTGSYEQYF
TRBJ2-7	TRBD2	many	TRBV28	TGTGCCAGCAGTCTCGAGGGCGGGAGTACTTACGAGCAGTACTTC	CASSLEGGSTYEQYF
TRBJ2-3	TRBD2	few	TRBV2	TGTGCCATCCATGGGAGCGGGAGTGTTTCAGATACGCAGTATTTT	CAIHGSGSVSDTQYF
TRBJ1-1	NA	many	TRBV28	TGTGCCAGCACCCGGACCTGGACTGAAGCTTTCTTT	CASTRTWTEAFF
TRBJ2-1	TRBD1	few	TRBV7-9	TGTGCCAGCAGCTTAACGGCATTAAGGGACAGGGTTCTTGATGAGCAGTTCTTC	CASSLTALRDRVLDEQFF
TRBJ1-1	NA	many	TRBV18	TGTGCCAGCTCACCACCCACAGGTTCGAACACTGAAGCTTTCTTT	CASSPPTGSNTEAFF
TRBJ1-4	NA	few	TRBV2	TGTGCCAGCAGCGATAATAAAAACCACTTGATAGGGGAAAAACTGTTTTTT	CASSDNKNHLIGEKLFF
TRBJ2-1	TRBD1	many	TRBV28	TGTGCCAGCAATCGAGGGGGCAGTGAGCAGTTCTTC	CASNRGGSEQFF
TRBJ1-1	NA	many	TRBV27	TGTGCCAGCAGTCCCAGCGGAGGCAGCGGGGGGGCTTTCTTT	CASSPSGGSGGAFF
TRBJ2-7	NA	few	TRBV10-2	TGCGCCAGCAGAGTCTCCTACGAGCAGTACTTC	CASRVSYEQYF
TRBJ2-2	NA	NA	TRBV12-3/TRBV12-4	TGTGCCCACCCCCGCAGTCCCACCGGGGAGCTGTTTTTT	CAHPRSPTGELFF
TRBJ1-1	TRBD1	NA	TRBV28	TGTGCCAGCAGTTCAACCGGGACAGACACTGAAGCTTTCTTT	CASSSTGTDTEAFF